This T cell receptor beta chain emerged from a study of OX40 agonist ivuxolimab in advanced cancers. Details on this clone: Its antigen is not identified.

Sequenced by immunoSEQ multiplex PCR; TCRdb stores in-frame clones only, minus some. There are tens of thousands of clones in the sample; 90% to 95% occur only once, and roughly 12% lies in the top ten. This CDR3 is built from 14 residues. V lost 7 bases to trimming and J lost 2 bases; unmatched junction nucleotides: 8. Germline V lookup: CDR1 SEHNR, CDR2 FQNEAQ (reference sequence). Broader study findings: Among the lowest levels of clonal expansion were found in partial responders at 0.1-3.0 mg/kg.

V gene TRBV7-9 combines with J gene TRBJ2-7; 7 positions match TRBD1. Sequenced material: CD4+ or CD8+ T cells sorted from blood, taken in a trial of the OX40 agonist ivuxolimab. This TCR was recovered from an adult with an advanced solid tumor such as melanoma, head and neck, liver or kidney cancer. In DNA form, the CDR3 reads TGTGCCAGCAATTTTGCCGGGACAGCCTACGAGCAGTACTTC. As protein: CASNFAGTAYEQYF.